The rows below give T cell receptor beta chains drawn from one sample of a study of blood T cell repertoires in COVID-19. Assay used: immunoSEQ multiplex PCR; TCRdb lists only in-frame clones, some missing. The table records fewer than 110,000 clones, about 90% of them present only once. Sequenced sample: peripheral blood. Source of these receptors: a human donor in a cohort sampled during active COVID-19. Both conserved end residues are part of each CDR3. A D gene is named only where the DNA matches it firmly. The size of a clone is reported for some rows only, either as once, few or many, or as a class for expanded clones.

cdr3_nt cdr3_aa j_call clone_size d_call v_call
TGTGCCAGCAGCTTGGACAGTTTAGCCTACGAGCAGTACTTC CASSLDSLAYEQYF TRBJ2-7 . . TRBV5-5
TGTGCCAGCAGAGGGGTGGCCTTCGAGCAGTACTTC CASRGVAFEQYF TRBJ2-7 . . TRBV28
TGTGCCAGCAGTTATGACACCTCGACTGGAAACACCATATATTTT CASSYDTSTGNTIYF TRBJ1-3 . . TRBV6-6
TGTGCCAGTGTGGGGAGTTCATATACGCAGTATTTT CASVGSSYTQYF TRBJ2-3 . . TRBV7-9
TGTGCCAGCAGCCCGGGACATCTCCAAGAGACCCAGTACTTC CASSPGHLQETQYF TRBJ2-5 . . TRBV5-4
TGTGCCAGCAGGGGGCGCGGGGGCACCTACAATGAGCAGTTCTTC CASRGRGGTYNEQFF TRBJ2-1 . . TRBV6-5
TGCGCCAGCAGTAAAGGGCAGGGCCGAGGTTACGAGCAGTACTTC CASSKGQGRGYEQYF TRBJ2-7 . . TRBV10-1
TGTGCCAGCAGCTTAGGACAGGGGGGTAACTATGGCTACACCTTC CASSLGQGGNYGYTF TRBJ1-2 . TRBD1 TRBV7-2
TGTGCCAGCGGGGGACAGCTCTATGAAAAACTGTTTTTT CASGGQLYEKLFF TRBJ1-4 . TRBD1 TRBV2
TGTGCCATCAGTGAGTTAAGGGGGAGCACAGATACGCAGTATTTT CAISELRGSTDTQYF TRBJ2-3 . . TRBV10-3
TGTGCCAGCAGTTTTCCCAGGTCTAGCGGGAGTAGGGATACGCAGTATTTT CASSFPRSSGSRDTQYF TRBJ2-3 once TRBD2 TRBV28